This T cell receptor (beta chain) appears in the sequencing data of a study of blood T cell repertoires in COVID-19. In the study overall: Acute and convalescent COVID-19 specimens originated in the United States, Italy and Spain. Sources were T cells, B-cell-depleted T cells, or PBMCs; the material itself was cDNA or gDNA.

Per the study methods: Amplification of reference gene primers provided the estimated nucleated cell counts. Assay used: immunoSEQ multiplex PCR; TCRdb lists only in-frame clones, some missing. For V, J and clone size, that table is used; D and trimming come from the DNA. The sample includes 240,000 or so clones, roughly four fifths seen only once; the top ten take around 1.8%. This CDR3 region has 17 residues. V gave up 10 bases and J gave up 2 bases, with 24 bases separating them. The germline CDR1 and CDR2 sequences are MDHEN and SYDVKM. Sequenced input: peripheral blood. The rearrangement links TRBV28 to TRBJ1-5, with a tentative D call TRBD1 (6 bases). This clonotype was obtained from a woman of 80 years or more with acute or convalescent COVID-19. The CDR3 here is CATQNRQVAKGNQPQHF. CDR3 in DNA: TGTGCCACTCAGAATAGACAGGTGGCGAAGGGCAATCAGCCCCAGCATTTT.